This is a list of T cell receptor beta chains from one sample in a study of blood T cell repertoires in COVID-19. Repertoires were generated with immunoSEQ multiplex PCR, while TCRdb's copy carries only in-frame clones and drops some. The sample has 110,000 to 150,000 clones; 65% to 80% are singletons. The sequenced sample was peripheral blood. These receptors all stem from a woman aged 55-75 years with acute or convalescent COVID-19. The CDR3 runs from the conserved cysteine through the conserved F or W. D genes are given only for firm matches. A row's size may be missing; if present it is once, few, many or a size class.

TGTGCCACCACTCCGTTCGGGTTGAACGAGCAGTACTTC	CATTPFGLNEQYF	TRBV15	TRBJ2-7	.	.
TGTGCCAGCGGTTCTTTAGGGTGGGGCGGCAGCCCTGGAAACACCATATATTTT	CASGSLGWGGSPGNTIYF	TRBV28	TRBJ1-3	.	.
TGTGCCACCGAGTGGTCCCACTACGAGCAGTACTTC	CATEWSHYEQYF	TRBV11-2	TRBJ2-7	.	.
TGTGCCAGCAGCCAATACCTTTGGGGAGGCTCCTACAATGAGCAGTTCTTC	CASSQYLWGGSYNEQFF	TRBV5-6	TRBJ2-1	.	.
TGTGCCAGCTCACGAGGCTACGGCACAGATACGCAGTATTTT	CASSRGYGTDTQYF	TRBV27	TRBJ2-3	few	.
TGTGCCAGCAGTGATGAGCTCAGGGCTGGGGATAGCAATCAGCCCCAGCATTTT	CASSDELRAGDSNQPQHF	TRBV6-1	TRBJ1-5	.	.
TGCGCCAGCAGCTTGTTAGCGGGAGTGGCAGATACGCAGTATTTT	CASSLLAGVADTQYF	TRBV5-1	TRBJ2-3	few	TRBD2
TGTGCCAGTAGTATATGGGGTCGGCGGGAGGGCCCTGTTGATACGCAGTATTTT	CASSIWGRREGPVDTQYF	TRBV19	TRBJ2-3	few	TRBD2
TGTGCCAGCATCATGACAGGATCAGAGACCCAGTACTTC	CASIMTGSETQYF	TRBV5-5	TRBJ2-5	once	.
TGTGCCAGCAGCTTGACGACTTTCAATGAGCAGTTCTTC	CASSLTTFNEQFF	TRBV5-4	TRBJ2-1	.	.
TGTGCCAGCAAATGGAGCGGGAGGTCGTACGAGCAGTACTTC	CASKWSGRSYEQYF	TRBV27	TRBJ2-7	.	TRBD2
TGTGCCAGCTCACCACCGGGACAGGGGACCACTCCGTACAATGAGCAGTTCTTC	CASSPPGQGTTPYNEQFF	TRBV18	TRBJ2-1	.	TRBD1
TGTGCCAGCAGACGATTTAGCGGGACCTACTACAATGAGCAGTTCTTC	CASRRFSGTYYNEQFF	TRBV27	TRBJ2-1	once	TRBD2
TGTGCCAGCAGTCGTTCGGGACTCCCCGGGTCCTACAATGAGCAGTTCTTC	CASSRSGLPGSYNEQFF	TRBV27	TRBJ2-1	.	.
TGTGCCAGCAGCGCCGGGACTCAAAAATTCGGGGAGACCCAGTACTTC	CASSAGTQKFGETQYF	TRBV9	TRBJ2-5	few	.
TGTGCCATCAGTGAGGGGGTAGCGGGAGATGTAGAGACCCAGTACTTC	CAISEGVAGDVETQYF	TRBV10-3	TRBJ2-5	.	TRBD2